The next 31 T cell receptor beta chains were all read from a single sample in a study of blood T cell repertoires in COVID-19. Clones were sequenced by immunoSEQ multiplex PCR, and TCRdb holds only the in-frame ones, with some missing. The sample shows about 210,000 clones, 80% to 90% of them seen only once. Material: PBMCs or T cells enriched from blood (not recorded which). The receptors were sampled from a woman aged 40 to 50 with acute COVID-19.

The rearrangement links TRBV7-2 to TRBJ1-1; D uncertain. The CDR3 sequence is 14 residues long. Germline V gene sequence: CDR1 SGHTA, CDR2 FQGNSA. V was shortened by 7 bases and J by 4 bases, with 16 bases between the two germline ends. This CDR3 reads CASNRHTRGTEAFF. The CDR3 nucleotides read TGTGCCAGCAACCGACATACTCGGGGCACTGAAGCTTTCTTT.

As DNA, the CDR3 is TGTGCCAGCAGCTTAGGGACTAGGCAATTCTTC. This codes for CASSLGTRQFF. The J gene is TRBJ2-1, the V gene TRBV11-2, with 7 bases fitting TRBD2. Germline assignment: CDR1 SGHAT and CDR2 FQNNGV. V gave up 1 base and J gave up 16 bases; unmatched junction bases: 4. This CDR3 region has 11 residues.

V usage is TRBV6-5 and J usage is TRBJ1-1; the D gene is possibly TRBD1 (5 bases). The CDR3 sequence is 15 residues long. Trimming took 4 bases from V and 0 from J, leaving 12 bases between them. Germline assignment: CDR1 MNHEY and CDR2 SVGAGI. CDR3 nucleotides: TGTGCCAGCAGTTCCCGAGCACAGGTGAACACTGAAGCTTTCTTT. Protein sequence: CASSSRAQVNTEAFF.

The chain recombines TRBV7-8 with TRBJ2-3; D is unresolved. V was pared by 7 bases and J by 2 bases, with 10 bases between. In germline, CDR1 is SGHVS, CDR2 FQNEAQ. The CDR3 consists of 13 residues. CDR3: CASMGPNTDTQYF. The CDR3 DNA follows: TGTGCCAGCATGGGCCCGAACACAGATACGCAGTATTTT. The variable domain in full, completed from reference TRBV7-8 and TRBJ2-3, reads GAGVSQSPRYKVAKRGQDVALRCDPISGHVSLFWYQQALGQGPEFLTYFQNEAQLDKSGLPSDRFFAERPEGSVSTLKIQRTQQEDSAVYLCASMGPNTDTQYFGPGTRLTVL.

J is TRBJ2-2 and V is TRBV3-1 (or the pseudogene TRBV3-2); D is possibly TRBD2 (5 bases). Trimming stripped 4 bases from V and 5 bases from J, with 8 bases between. This CDR3 comprises 13 residues. CDR1 is LGHDT and CDR2 is YNNKEL in the germline V gene (reference sequence). This chain's CDR3 is CASSRRGTGELFF. CDR3 bases: TGTGCCAGCAGCCGACGGGGTACCGGGGAGCTGTTTTTT.

V usage is TRBV18 and J usage is TRBJ2-1, with D perhaps matching TRBD1 (6 bases). This CDR3 comprises 13 residues. CDR1 and CDR2 (germline): KGHSH, LQKENI. V lost 6 bases and J 8 bases, leaving 14 bases between the germline ends. The CDR3 is CASSPNRADEQFF. Here the CDR3 DNA reads TGTGCCAGCTCTCCAAACAGGGCGGATGAGCAGTTCTTC.

The chain is built from TRBV28 and TRBJ1-1; 8 positions agree with TRBD1. Germline V lookup: CDR1 MDHEN, CDR2 SYDVKM. Trimming removed 2 bases from V and 11 bases from J; junction bases left unmatched: 7. The CDR3 covers 13 residues. The CDR3 DNA reads as TGTGCCAGCAGTTTAACGGCAGGGGGCTGGGCTTTCTTT. Translating gives CASSLTAGGWAFF.

The CDR3 is CASIPGQGLTYEQYF. DNA of the CDR3: TGTGCCAGCATCCCGGGACAGGGGCTTACCTACGAGCAGTACTTC. The gene calls are TRBV6-2 or TRBV6-3 and TRBJ2-7, with 10 nucleotides matching TRBD1. Germline V gives CDR1 MNHEY, CDR2 SVGEGT. The CDR3 is 15 amino acids. V was clipped by 7 bases and J by 2 bases; unmatched bases: 8.

The chain uses TRBV29-1 and TRBJ1-2, with TRBD1 matching over 7 bases. Unmatched junction bases numbered 5, after V lost 7 bases and J lost 6 bases. The germline gives CDR1 SQVTM, CDR2 ANQGSEA. The CDR3 runs to 11 residues. The CDR3 nucleotides read TGCAGCGCCAGGACAGGAGATGGCTACACCTTC. Amino acids: CSARTGDGYTF.

The chain uses TRBV7-6 and TRBJ2-1; D is unclear. Per germline, CDR1 SGHVS and CDR2 FNYEAQ. With 3 bases removed from V and 2 bases from J, the gap between germline ends came to 14 bases. The length of the CDR3 is 16 residues. CDR3 loop: CASSFSEAAAYNEQFF. The CDR3 coding sequence is TGTGCCAGCAGCTTTTCGGAAGCCGCGGCCTACAATGAGCAGTTCTTC.

This clone has only one observation. This chain links TRBV7-6 with TRBJ2-1; 14 nucleotides align to TRBD2. In germline, CDR1 is SGHVS, CDR2 FNYEAQ. The junction had 13 bases not matched to a gene; V was cut back by 5 bases and J by 10 bases. This CDR3 is 17 amino acids long. The CDR3 coding sequence is TGTGCCAGCAGCCTTACTACCGGACTAGCGGGAGGTAAAGAGCAGTTCTTC. As protein: CASSLTTGLAGGKEQFF.

This clone was detected only once. The rearrangement uses TRBV24-1 and TRBJ2-1, with D maybe TRBD2 (5 bases). Germline V gives CDR1 KGHDR, CDR2 SFDVKD. The CDR3 totals 13 residues. V lost 1 base, J lost 7 bases, and 7 bases lay in between. CDR3 in DNA: TGTGCCACCAGTGATTTCCGGAGGAATGAGCAGTTCTTC. It yields the protein CATSDFRRNEQFF.

The chain joins TRBV6-2 or TRBV6-3 to TRBJ1-1; the match to TRBD1 covers 10 bases. The germline V gene has CDR1 MNHEY and CDR2 SVGEGT. Trimming cost V 6 bases and J 1 base; bases outside gene matches: 14. This CDR3 is built from 18 residues. The chain's CDR3 is CASSPSPRDRGPNTEAFF. CDR3 DNA: TGTGCCAGCAGCCCCTCACCCCGGGACAGGGGACCGAACACTGAAGCTTTCTTT.

The chain is built from TRBV28 and TRBJ2-7; 8 bases align to TRBD1. The germline V gene has CDR1 MDHEN and CDR2 SYDVKM. This CDR3 is built from 16 residues. The V segment lost 3 bases and the J segment 0 bases; nucleotides outside the gene matches: 7. The CDR3 sequence is CASSFGGQGDSYEQYF. DNA of the CDR3: TGTGCCAGCAGTTTCGGAGGACAGGGCGACTCCTACGAGCAGTACTTC.

V usage is TRBV4-2 and J usage is TRBJ2-1; perhaps TRBD2 as D (8 bases). CDR1 is LGHNA, CDR2 YNFKEQ, per germline. Deletions cut 3 bases from V and 10 bases from J, with 22 bases between. The CDR3 contains 16 residues. The chain's CDR3 is CASSQNRGAGVREQFF. CDR3 coding DNA: TGTGCCAGCAGCCAGAACAGGGGAGCGGGAGTAAGGGAGCAGTTCTTC.

This chain connects TRBV19 to TRBJ1-2; 11 bases fit TRBD1. This CDR3 region has 16 residues. Per the germline V gene, CDR1 is LNHDA and CDR2 is SQIVND (reference sequence). V shed 1 base and J 6 bases; nucleotides not matched to a gene: 7. The CDR3 region has the DNA TGTGCCAGTAGTATAGGCAGGGACAGGGGGTTGGATGGCTACACCTTC. It encodes CASSIGRDRGLDGYTF.

As DNA, the CDR3 is TGTGCCAGTAGTATCGTGGGGGGGAATTCACCCCTCCACTTT. Translation gives CASSIVGGNSPLHF. The rearrangement links TRBV19 to TRBJ1-6, with D perhaps matching TRBD1 (5 bases). Trimming left V 3 bases short and J 7 bases short, with 10 bases between. In germline, CDR1 is LNHDA, CDR2 SQIVND (reference sequence). The CDR3 runs 14 residues.

The rearrangement uses TRBV18 and TRBJ1-1, with D perhaps TRBD1 (6 bases). Germline V gives CDR1 KGHSH, CDR2 LQKENI. The CDR3 is 14 residues long. With 2 bases removed from V and 4 bases from J, the gap between germline ends came to 11 bases. The CDR3 protein is CASSPRGILTEAFF. CDR3 DNA: TGTGCCAGCTCACCAAGGGGGATACTCACTGAAGCTTTCTTT.

The chain joins TRBV10-3 to TRBJ2-1; TRBD2 aligns across 8 bases. Trimming took 6 bases from V and 8 from J; bases not matched to a gene: 9. CDR3 length: 14 residues. CDR1 is ENHRY and CDR2 is SYGVKD in the germline V gene. CDR3 in DNA: TGTGCCATCAGCCGACTAGCGTCGGTTGATGAGCAGTTCTTC. It codes for CAISRLASVDEQFF.

V and J are TRBV6-1 and TRBJ2-2; D call uncertain. Trimming removed 0 bases from V and 7 bases from J, with 9 bases in between. CDR1 MNHNS and CDR2 SASEGT come from the germline V gene. The CDR3 is 14 residues long. CDR3 residues: CASSEAIVNGELFF. As DNA, the CDR3 is TGTGCCAGCAGTGAAGCTATAGTGAACGGGGAGCTGTTTTTT.

This chain uses TRBV10-1 with TRBJ2-7, with 8 bases fitting TRBD2. V lost 6 bases and J lost 3; bases outside the gene matches: 7. The CDR3 extends over 14 amino acids. CDR1 and CDR2 (germline): WNHNN, SYGVQD (reference sequence). CDR3 sequence reads: CASRVAGMVYEQYF. The CDR3 coding sequence is TGCGCCAGCAGAGTAGCGGGGATGGTCTACGAGCAGTACTTC.

This sequence joins TRBV4-3 and TRBJ2-3; D gene uncertain. The CDR3 has 13 amino acids. Deletions cut 0 bases from V and 3 bases from J, with 4 bases between. Per germline, CDR1 LGHNA and CDR2 YSLEER. The CDR3 is CASSQEETDTQYF. The DNA for the CDR3 is TGCGCCAGCAGCCAAGAAGAGACAGATACGCAGTATTTT.

In this sample, this clone turned up once. The genes are TRBV28 and TRBJ2-3, with TRBD2 matching over 14 bases. Germline loops: CDR1 MDHEN, CDR2 SYDVKM. With 5 bases clipped from V and 3 bases from J, the junction kept 10 bases outside the gene matches. This CDR3 spans 18 amino acids. CDR3: CASSLGTSGRRFTDTQYF. The DNA of the CDR3 is TGTGCCAGCAGTCTGGGGACTAGCGGGAGAAGGTTTACAGATACGCAGTATTTT.

This rearrangement joins TRBV28 to TRBJ1-5, with 7 bases that match TRBD1. V was clipped by 6 bases and J by 2 bases; unmatched bases: 10. Germline V gene sequence: CDR1 MDHEN, CDR2 SYDVKM. The CDR3 has 16 amino acids. As DNA, the CDR3 is TGTGCCAGCAGAATAACGACAGGGACGGGCAATCAGCCCCAGCATTTT. This encodes CASRITTGTGNQPQHF. Full variable domain (outside the CDR3, taken from reference TRBV28 and TRBJ1-5): DVKVTQSSRYLVKRTGEKVFLECVQDMDHENMFWYRQDPGLGLRLIYFSYDVKMKEKGDIPEGYSVSREKKERFSLILESASTNQTSMYLCASRITTGTGNQPQHFGDGTRLSIL.

This sequence joins TRBV28 and TRBJ1-6, with D uncertain. The CDR3 covers 13 residues. Germline V gives CDR1 MDHEN, CDR2 SYDVKM. The V end was cut by 6 bases, the J end by 7 bases, with 10 bases between. The CDR3 protein is CASRSSLNSPLHF. The CDR3 coding sequence is TGTGCCAGCAGATCGTCGTTGAATTCACCCCTCCACTTT.

This clone was counted once. The chain recombines TRBV19 with TRBJ1-1; D perhaps matches TRBD1 (6 bases). The CDR3 covers 17 residues. Germline CDR1 LNHDA, CDR2 SQIVND (reference sequence). Trimming took 2 bases from V and 4 from J, leaving 20 bases between them. The DNA for the CDR3 is TGTGCCAGTAGTATAAAAATCGTGGGGGGGCGACGCACTGAAGCTTTCTTT. Translation gives CASSIKIVGGRRTEAFF.

This chain links TRBV7-9 with TRBJ2-2; TRBD2 is a possible D gene (6 bases). V lost 11 bases and J lost 7, with 11 bases in between. CDR1 and CDR2 (germline): SEHNR, FQNEAQ (reference sequence). This CDR3 has 11 residues. The CDR3 nucleotides read TGTGCCCCGGGACTTCACGGGGAGCTGTTTTTT. Residues: CAPGLHGELFF.

The chain has TRBV4-1 and TRBJ2-2; 8 bases fit TRBD2. The germline gives CDR1 MGHRA, CDR2 YSYEKL. The ends lost 0 bases at V and 6 bases at J; junction bases unmatched: 6. This CDR3 is built from 16 residues. CDR3 amino acids: CASSQDPGGPAGELFF. The DNA of the CDR3 is TGCGCCAGCAGCCAAGATCCGGGAGGGCCGGCCGGGGAGCTGTTTTTT.

The chain has TRBV28 and TRBJ2-1; D remains unclear. This CDR3 is 14 amino acids long. CDR1 MDHEN and CDR2 SYDVKM come from the germline V gene. V was cut by 6 bases and J by 0 bases, with 9 bases left in between. The DNA for the CDR3 is TGTGCCAGCAGAACCGGTGGCTCCTACAATGAGCAGTTCTTC. This sequence encodes CASRTGGSYNEQFF.

V and J are TRBV15 and TRBJ2-1; 10 bases match TRBD2. Germline V CDR1 and CDR2: LNHNV, YYDKDF (reference sequence). The CDR3 covers 15 residues. V gave up 1 base and J gave up 8 bases; unmatched junction bases: 5. The CDR3 bases are TGTGCCACCAGCAGAGTAGCGGGAGGCGGCGATGAGCAGTTCTTC. Protein sequence: CATSRVAGGGDEQFF. Full variable domain (outside the CDR3, taken from reference TRBV15 and TRBJ2-1): DAMVIQNPRYQVTQFGKPVTLSCSQTLNHNVMYWYQQKSSQAPKLLFHYYDKDFNNEADTPDNFQSRRPNTSFCFLDIRSPGLGDTAMYLCATSRVAGGGDEQFFGPGTRLTVL.

V is TRBV10-2 and J is TRBJ1-6, with TRBD1 matching 10 bases. The junction had 4 bases not matched to a gene; V was cut back by 1 base and J by 7 bases. There are 16 residues in the CDR3. Germline V lookup: CDR1 WSHSY, CDR2 SAAADI. The CDR3 reads CASSELPGQGNSPLHF. DNA for the CDR3: TGCGCCAGCAGTGAGTTGCCGGGACAGGGGAATTCACCCCTCCACTTT.